This TCR beta chain emerged from a study of blood T cell repertoires in COVID-19. Study information: Sites across the United States, Italy and Spain contributed samples from acute and convalescent COVID-19. T cells, B-cell-depleted T cells, or PBMCs supplied cDNA or gDNA.

Authors' processing steps: Estimated nucleated cell counts came from reference gene primer amplification. Profiled with immunoSEQ multiplex PCR; TCRdb holds only in-frame clones, not every one. V, J and clone size are taken as reported in that table, and D and trimming were inferred from the DNA itself. This sample has 350,000 or so clones; 65% to 85% occur once, and the top ten carry about 2.7%. Trimming pared 0 bases from V and 4 bases from J, leaving 12 bases between. CDR1 and CDR2 from the germline V gene are MGHRA and YSYEKL. The length of the CDR3 is 15 residues. The clonotype was recovered from a man aged 25-45 years with active or convalescent COVID-19. The sample taken for sequencing was peripheral blood. V and J are TRBV4-1 and TRBJ1-2, with D maybe TRBD1 (5 bases). The CDR3: CASSQDWGGLYGYTF. CDR3 bases: TGCGCCAGCAGCCAAGATTGGGGGGGACTCTATGGCTACACCTTC.